This note documents a single T cell receptor (beta chain) sequence. Those enrolled, adults aged 18 to 89 years, came from 20 to 25 US areas. Participant-given clinical history determined each cohort assignment. Donors of Cohort 3 who recovered were those that had two negative PCRs, clearance, or symptom resolution. The data belong to a study of blood T cell repertoires in COVID-19. Per germline, CDR1 LNHDA and CDR2 SQIVND (reference sequence). The CDR3 has 15 amino acids. J gave up 3 bases and V 5 bases, and 4 bases lay outside the gene matches. In the study's own analysis: Researchers report that nucleated cell counts were estimated from reference gene primer amplification. The table came from immunoSEQ multiplex PCR; TCRdb's copy has only in-frame clones and leaves some out. Clone size and the V and J calls come from that table; the DNA yielded D and trimming. Of fewer than 300,000 clones in the sample, around nine tenths were seen once.

The chain employs TRBV19 and TRBJ1-6; 7 nucleotides match TRBD1. The sequencing sample was made of PBMCs or T cells enriched from blood (not recorded which). The receptor was derived from a woman aged 25 to 39 who had recovered from COVID-19. CDR3 loop: CASSVGDSYNSPLHF. CDR3 DNA sequence: TGTGCCAGTAGTGTAGGGGACAGCTATAATTCACCCCTCCACTTT.